A selection of T cell receptor beta chains follows, all from one sample in a study of technical replicates of blood from a few donors. Assay used: immunoSEQ multiplex PCR; TCRdb lists only in-frame clones, some missing. The sample has 65,000 to 75,000 clones; approximately 83% are singletons. The sequencing sample was made of PBMCs. The receptors come from a human donor in good health. Some clones in this sample may be carry-over from other donors' samples. Both conserved end residues are part of each CDR3. Each record gives: clone size, CDR3 length, J gene, V gene, D gene, CDR3 DNA, CDR3 protein. D genes are given only for firm matches. Clone size is given for some rows only: seen once, a few or many times, or a class if the clone is expanded.

>.|14|TRBJ1-2|TRBV19|.
TGTGCCAGTAGTATATCGGAGGGACCTTATGGCTACACCTTC
CASSISEGPYGYTF
>.|13|TRBJ1-2|TRBV27|.
TGTGCCAGCAGTTTATATGCGGACTATGGCTACACCTTC
CASSLYADYGYTF
>.|12|TRBJ2-5|TRBV28|TRBD2
TGTGCCAGCAGTCCGGGGGGAGAGACCCAGTACTTC
CASSPGGETQYF
>.|13|TRBJ1-6|TRBV19|TRBD1
TGTGCCAGTAGTATCCAGGGGGCAGGGCCCCTCCACTTT
CASSIQGAGPLHF
>once|14|TRBJ2-5|TRBV29-1|.
TGCAGCGTTGTTCTTCCCCCCGGGAGTGAGACCCAGTACTTC
CSVVLPPGSETQYF
>.|15|TRBJ2-7|TRBV4-3|TRBD2
TGCGCCAGCAGCCAAGATCTGGGGGGGGGCTACGAGCAGTACTTC
CASSQDLGGGYEQYF
>.|12|TRBJ1-5|TRBV7-6|.
TGTGCCAGTAAACGGGTCCCTCAGCCCCAGCATTTT
CASKRVPQPQHF
>.|13|TRBJ2-7|TRBV6-1|TRBD1
TGTGCCAGCAGGACGGGACAGGGGTCCGAGCAGTACTTC
CASRTGQGSEQYF
>.|15|TRBJ1-5|TRBV7-2|.
TGTGCCAGCAGACTCAACTACAGGGACAATCAGCCCCAGCATTTT
CASRLNYRDNQPQHF
>.|14|TRBJ2-5|TRBV6-5|.
TGTGCCAGCAGTGTACAGGGTGCGGGAGTGACCCAGTACTTC
CASSVQGAGVTQYF
>once|17|TRBJ2-2|TRBV7-3|TRBD2
TGTGCCAGCAGCTCGAGACTAGCGGGGGTAAACACCGGGGAGCTGTTTTTT
CASSSRLAGVNTGELFF
>.|11|TRBJ1-2|TRBV6-1|.
TGTGCCAGCAGCTTGTACTATGGCTACACCTTC
CASSLYYGYTF
>.|16|TRBJ2-5|TRBV7-2|.
TGTGCCAGCAGCTTTGGGGCAGGGTTAGGTCAAGAGACCCAGTACTTC
CASSFGAGLGQETQYF
>.|16|TRBJ2-7|TRBV6-5|TRBD2
TGTGCCAGCAGTTATCGAACCGGGGGGGCGGGCTACGAGCAGTACTTC
CASSYRTGGAGYEQYF
>once|15|TRBJ1-1|TRBV21-1|.
TGTGCCAGCAGCAAAGCTCTCCGGGAGAACACTGAAGCTTTCTTT
CASSKALRENTEAFF
>.|13|TRBJ1-1|TRBV30|TRBD1
TGTGCCTGGATGGGACAGATGAACACTGAAGCTTTCTTT
CAWMGQMNTEAFF
>.|16|TRBJ2-7|TRBV10-3|TRBD2
TGTGCCATCAGTCGACTAGCGGGGGCAAGATCCTACGAGCAGTACTTC
CAISRLAGARSYEQYF
>.|11|TRBJ2-7|TRBV29-1|.
TGCAGCGTTGAAGATCGCGGTGAGCAGTACTTC
CSVEDRGEQYF
>.|15|TRBJ2-7|TRBV7-8|.
TGTGCCAGCAGCTTAGAAGGACACTACTCCTACGAGCAGTACTTC
CASSLEGHYSYEQYF
>.|15|TRBJ2-7|TRBV7-2|TRBD2
TGTGCCAGCAGCCCCCCGGGAGGGCCCTCGGGGGAGCAGTACTTC
CASSPPGGPSGEQYF
>once|12|TRBJ2-3|TRBV5-5|.
TGTGCCAGCAGCTCCCCCGGTGGTACGCAGTATTTT
CASSSPGGTQYF
>.|16|TRBJ1-1|TRBV7-8|TRBD1
TGTGCCAGCAGCTTAGGGTACAGGGGTACGAACACTGAAGCTTTCTTT
CASSLGYRGTNTEAFF
>.|15|TRBJ2-1|TRBV9|TRBD2
TGTGCCAGCAGGGAAAGCGGGAGTGCCGGAAATGAGCAGTTCTTC
CASRESGSAGNEQFF
>.|13|TRBJ1-2|TRBV7-9|.
TGTGCCAGCAGCTGGGGGGGCAACTATGGCTACACCTTC
CASSWGGNYGYTF
>.|14|TRBJ2-1|TRBV5-1|.
TGCGCCAGCAGTCGTTCGGGGGGCTTCGATGAGCAGTTCTTC
CASSRSGGFDEQFF
>.|14|TRBJ1-6|TRBV6-1|.
TGTGCCAGCAGTGAAGCGCGGCCCGATTCACCCCTCCACTTT
CASSEARPDSPLHF
>.|15|TRBJ1-5|TRBV10-2|TRBD1
TGCGCCAGCGGTTTGACAGGGGTTGGTAATCAGCCCCAGCATTTT
CASGLTGVGNQPQHF
>.|17|TRBJ2-7|TRBV5-1|TRBD2
TGCGCCAGCAGCCCCGCCGGGGGGGGCGGATTTCCCTACGAGCAGTACTTC
CASSPAGGGGFPYEQYF
>.|12|TRBJ2-1|TRBV30|.
TGTGCCTGGAGTTTACAGGGTGGTGAGCAGTTCTTC
CAWSLQGGEQFF
>.|12|TRBJ1-5|TRBV6-1|.
TGTGCCAGCTGTATACTCAATCAGCCCCAGCATTTT
CASCILNQPQHF
>.|15|TRBJ2-7|TRBV6-1|.
TGTGCCAGCAGTGCCGAGGGGGGGAGCTCCTACGAGCAGTACTTC
CASSAEGGSSYEQYF
>.|14|TRBJ2-2|TRBV7-2|.
TGTGCCAGCAGCCCCCGGGGTGGGACCGGGGAGCTGTTTTTT
CASSPRGGTGELFF
>once|17|TRBJ2-6|TRBV5-6|.
TGTGCCAGCAGTAGGAACAGGGCTTTGTTTGGGGCCAACGTCCTGACTTTC
CASSRNRALFGANVLTF
>few|12|TRBJ1-2|TRBV2|.
TGTGCCAGCAGTGAAGCCCCCGGGGGCTACACCTTC
CASSEAPGGYTF
>.|14|TRBJ2-2|TRBV6-6|TRBD2
TGTGCCAGCAGGCTAGCGGGAGGTTTCGGGGAGCTGTTTTTT
CASRLAGGFGELFF
>.|12|TRBJ1-1|TRBV6-1|TRBD1
TGTGCCAGCAGTTCCCACAGGGGTGAAGCTTTCTTT
CASSSHRGEAFF
>.|18|TRBJ1-2|TRBV9|TRBD1
TGTGCCAGCAACAATACCGGACAGGCCCTTTGGTTTCCTTATTGCTACACCTTC
CASNNTGQALWFPYCYTF
>.|13|TRBJ1-1|TRBV5-1|TRBD1
TGCGCCACCCGACAGGGATTCGAGGCTGAAGCTTTCTTT
CATRQGFEAEAFF
>once|15|TRBJ1-5|TRBV28|.
TGTGCCAGCAGTTTATCAGGGAATAGCAATCAGCCCCAGCATTTT
CASSLSGNSNQPQHF
>.|12|TRBJ1-1|TRBV5-5|.
TGTGCCAGCAGCCCAGGTGGGACTGAAGCTTTCTTT
CASSPGGTEAFF
>.|14|TRBJ2-3|TRBV11-3|TRBD2
TGTGCCAGCAGCCCTCGGGACTACACAGATACGCAGTATTTT
CASSPRDYTDTQYF
>.|15|TRBJ2-7|TRBV29-1|TRBD2
TGCAGCGTTGAAGTGGGGACTAGCGGGGGATACGAGCAGTACTTC
CSVEVGTSGGYEQYF
>.|14|TRBJ2-5|TRBV6-1|TRBD1
TGTGCCAGCAGGAAGACAGGGGCCCAAGAGACCCAGTACTTC
CASRKTGAQETQYF
>.|15|TRBJ2-1|TRBV27|TRBD1
TGTGCCAGCAGGAGCCGGGACAGGCCACTCCAAGAGCAGTTCTTC
CASRSRDRPLQEQFF
>.|15|TRBJ1-5|TRBV21-1|.
TGTGCCAGCAGGGAAGACAGGGTGTCCAATCAGCCCCAGCATTTT
CASREDRVSNQPQHF
>.|12|TRBJ2-7|TRBV29-1|.
TGCAGCGTTGAAGGACAGGAATACGAGCAGTACTTC
CSVEGQEYEQYF
>once|14|TRBJ1-4|TRBV19|.
TGTGCCAGTAGTTTGGGCAGTGTAACGGAAAAACTGTTTTTT
CASSLGSVTEKLFF
>few|17|TRBJ2-2|TRBV11-2|TRBD1
TGTGCCAGCAGCCGGCGATTGGGGACAGAAAACACCGGGGAGCTGTTTTTT
CASSRRLGTENTGELFF
>once|15|TRBJ2-1|TRBV5-1|TRBD2
TGCGCCAGCAGTTATCCTGGACTAGCGGGAGTTGAGCAGTTCTTC
CASSYPGLAGVEQFF
>.|13|TRBJ2-5|TRBV2|.
TGTGCCAGCAGTGTGAGGGAGAGGGAGACCCAGTACTTC
CASSVRERETQYF
>.|13|TRBJ2-3|TRBV18|.
TGTGCCAGCTCACGGGGAGTCTCAGATACGCAGTATTTT
CASSRGVSDTQYF
>.|11|TRBJ2-5|TRBV7-6|.
TGTGCCAGCAGCTTAAGCGAGACCCAGTACTTC
CASSLSETQYF